This TCR beta chain was identified in a study of T-cell memory formation after mild COVID-19. Study-wide background: Largely, TCR clusters stayed within a single donor. Study observations and caveats: Memory from before infection featured some responding clones, which suggests cross-reactive memory joined. CD4+ clones that contracted lay mainly in CM and EM; CD8+ ones lay in EMRA.

The CDR3 is made up of 14 amino acids. Germline CDR1 is SGHTA and CDR2 is FQGTGA. Losses at the gene ends were 4 bases for V and 4 bases for J; bases not matched to a gene: 5. TCRdb processed the 5' RACE reads anew with MiXCR; each CDR3 protein has one entry. The top ten hold 20% to 25% of the sample, which has some 450,000 distinct CDR3 sequences, over 15% seen once. This clonotype came up a few times. Its target is not known. The sequence came from a man aged 18 to 30 who had mild COVID-19 (a few samples of this study predate the infection). Cell type and time point are not known. The sample taken for sequencing was PBMCs or a T cell subset sorted from them (not recorded which). This chain uses TRBV7-3 with TRBJ2-5, with TRBD2 matching 8 bases. The CDR3 DNA reads as TGTGCCAGCAGCTCGGGACTAGGACGAGAGACCCAGTACTTC. This encodes CASSSGLGRETQYF.